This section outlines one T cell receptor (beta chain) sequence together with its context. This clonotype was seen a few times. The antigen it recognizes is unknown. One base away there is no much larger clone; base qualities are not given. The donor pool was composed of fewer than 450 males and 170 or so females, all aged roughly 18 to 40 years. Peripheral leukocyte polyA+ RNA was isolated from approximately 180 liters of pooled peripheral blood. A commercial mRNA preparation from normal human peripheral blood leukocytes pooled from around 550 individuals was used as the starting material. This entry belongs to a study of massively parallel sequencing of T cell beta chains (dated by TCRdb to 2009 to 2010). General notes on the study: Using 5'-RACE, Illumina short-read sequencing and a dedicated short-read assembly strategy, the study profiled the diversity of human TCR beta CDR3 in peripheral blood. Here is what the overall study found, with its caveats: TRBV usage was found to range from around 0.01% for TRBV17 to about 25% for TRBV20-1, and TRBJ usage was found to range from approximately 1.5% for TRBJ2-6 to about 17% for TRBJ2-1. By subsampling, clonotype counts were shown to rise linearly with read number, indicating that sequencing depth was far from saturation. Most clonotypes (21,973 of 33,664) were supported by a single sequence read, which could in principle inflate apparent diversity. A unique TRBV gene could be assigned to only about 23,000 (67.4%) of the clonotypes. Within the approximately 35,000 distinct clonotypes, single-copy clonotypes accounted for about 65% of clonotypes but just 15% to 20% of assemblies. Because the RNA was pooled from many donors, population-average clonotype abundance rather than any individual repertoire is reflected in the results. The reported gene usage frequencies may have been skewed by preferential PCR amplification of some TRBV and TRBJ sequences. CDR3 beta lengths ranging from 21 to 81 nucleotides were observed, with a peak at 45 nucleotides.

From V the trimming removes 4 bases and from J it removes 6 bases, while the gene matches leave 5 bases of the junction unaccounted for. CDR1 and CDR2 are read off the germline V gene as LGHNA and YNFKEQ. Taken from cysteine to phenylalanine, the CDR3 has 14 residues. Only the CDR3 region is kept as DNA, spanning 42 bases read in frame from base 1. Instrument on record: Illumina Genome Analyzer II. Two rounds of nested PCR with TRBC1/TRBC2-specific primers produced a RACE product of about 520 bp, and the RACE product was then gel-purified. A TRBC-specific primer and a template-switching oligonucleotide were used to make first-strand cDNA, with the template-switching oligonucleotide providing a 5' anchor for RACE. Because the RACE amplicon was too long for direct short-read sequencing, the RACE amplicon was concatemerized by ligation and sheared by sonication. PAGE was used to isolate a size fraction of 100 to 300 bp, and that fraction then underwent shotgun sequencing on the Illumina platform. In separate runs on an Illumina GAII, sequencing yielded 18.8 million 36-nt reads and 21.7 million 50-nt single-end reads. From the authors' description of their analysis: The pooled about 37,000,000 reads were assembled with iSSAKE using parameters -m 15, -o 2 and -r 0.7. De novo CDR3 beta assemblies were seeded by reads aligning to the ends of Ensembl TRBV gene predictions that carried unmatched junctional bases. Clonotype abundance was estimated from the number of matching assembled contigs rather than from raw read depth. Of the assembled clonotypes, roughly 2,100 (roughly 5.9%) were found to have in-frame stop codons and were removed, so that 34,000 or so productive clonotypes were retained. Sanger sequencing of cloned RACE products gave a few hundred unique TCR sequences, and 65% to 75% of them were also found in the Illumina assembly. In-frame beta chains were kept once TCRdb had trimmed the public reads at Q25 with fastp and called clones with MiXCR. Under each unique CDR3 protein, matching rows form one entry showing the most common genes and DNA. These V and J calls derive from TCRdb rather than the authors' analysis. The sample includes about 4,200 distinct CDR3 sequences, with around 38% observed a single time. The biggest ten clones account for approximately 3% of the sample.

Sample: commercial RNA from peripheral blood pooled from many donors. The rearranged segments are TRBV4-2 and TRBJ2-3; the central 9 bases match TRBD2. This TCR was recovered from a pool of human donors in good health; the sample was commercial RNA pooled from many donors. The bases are TGTGCCAGCAGCCCCGTAGCGGGGGTGGATACGCAGTATTTT. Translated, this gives CASSPVAGVDTQYF.